This T cell receptor beta chain was identified in a study of T-cell memory formation after mild COVID-19. The overall study: TCR clusters mostly belonged to single donors. Study observations and caveats: CD4/CD8 balance characterized clones contracting day 15 to 85, and CD4+ skew characterized later expanders. The main location of contracting CD4+ clones was CM and EM, and that of contracting CD8+ clones was EMRA. The study detected some responding clones in pre-infection memory, suggesting cross-reactive memory joined.

In this sample, this clonotype turned up many times. The antigen is undetermined. Via MiXCR, TCRdb re-called the 5' RACE reads, giving one row per CDR3 protein. The profile shows hundreds of thousands of distinct CDR3 sequences, 15% to 20% of them singletons. This TCR was recovered from an adult woman who had mild COVID-19 (a few samples of this study predate the infection). Cell type and time point are not known. Sequenced: PBMCs or a T cell subset sorted from them (not recorded which).

CDR3 residues: CASSSIYGYTF. DNA for the CDR3: TGTGCCAGCAGCTCCATCTATGGCTACACCTTC. This chain connects TRBV7-9 to TRBJ1-2, with D uncertain. The CDR3 is made up of 11 amino acids. Germline V gives CDR1 SEHNR, CDR2 FQNEAQ (reference sequence). Trimming shortened V by 4 bases and J by 4 bases, and 4 bases separated the two germline ends.